The next 28 T cell receptor beta chains were all read from a single sample in a study of shared clonotypes between healthy human individuals. Profiled with immunoSEQ multiplex PCR; TCRdb holds only in-frame clones, not every one. Of roughly 220,000 clones in the sample, over 50% were seen once. Sequenced material: memory CD4+ T cells sorted from blood. Subset defined: CD45RA-negative fraction. These receptors all stem from a man aged 25 to 40 in good health.

The rearrangement links TRBV19 to TRBJ1-5, with no clear D. Germline V gene data show CDR1 as LNHDA and CDR2 as SQIVND (reference sequence). Trimming stripped 0 bases from V and 3 bases from J, with 9 bases between. The CDR3 has 15 residues. The CDR3 loop reads CASSIDHSYNQPQHF. In nucleotides, the CDR3 is TGTGCCAGTAGTATAGATCACAGTTACAATCAGCCCCAGCATTTT.

The chain combines TRBV10-3 with TRBJ1-2, with D perhaps matching TRBD1 (5 bases). Trimming took 8 bases from V and 0 from J, leaving 10 bases between them. The CDR3 runs to 13 residues. Looked up from germline, CDR1 is ENHRY and CDR2 is SYGVKD. This CDR3 reads CAIGTVANYGYTF. DNA for the CDR3: TGTGCCATCGGGACGGTAGCTAACTATGGCTACACCTTC.

V gene TRBV2 combines with J gene TRBJ1-1; the match to TRBD1 covers 9 bases. Germline V gene lookup returns CDR1 SNHLY and CDR2 FYNNEI. CDR3 size: 16 residues. V gave up 5 bases and J gave up 7 bases; unmatched junction bases: 14. The CDR3 DNA sequence: TGTGCCAGCAGTAAACAGACAGGGGGATCGACCCGTGAAGCTTTCTTT. Protein product: CASSKQTGGSTREAFF.

The CDR3 DNA reads TGTGCCAGCTCACCACCGCTCTTAGCCAAAAACATTCAGTACTTC. This encodes CASSPPLLAKNIQYF. This sequence joins TRBV18 and TRBJ2-4; D is ambiguous. V dropped 0 bases and J dropped 0 bases, with 6 bases sitting between them. The CDR3 contains 15 residues. Germline V gene lookup returns CDR1 KGHSH and CDR2 LQKENI.

This clone was found once. DNA of the CDR3: TGTGCCAGCAGCTTAGGAGGGGATGAGCAGTTCTTC. Translation gives CASSLGGDEQFF. The chain combines TRBV11-3 with TRBJ2-1; the D gene could be TRBD1 or TRBD2 (5 bases each). Germline V gives CDR1 SGHNT, CDR2 YENEEA. V was clipped by 1 base and J by 8 bases, with 6 bases between them. The CDR3 has 12 residues.

This chain uses TRBV5-1 with TRBJ2-5, with D tentatively TRBD1 (6 bases). The CDR3 contains 14 residues. The germline CDR1 and CDR2 sequences are SGHRS and YFSETQ. Deletions cut 5 bases from V and 2 bases from J, with 13 bases between. The CDR3 bases are TGCGCCAGCAGTGATGGACAGCTACAAGAGACCCAGTACTTC. It specifies CASSDGQLQETQYF.

The V and J genes are TRBV7-8 and TRBJ2-3; tentative D call: TRBD2 (6 bases). Germline V gene lookup returns CDR1 SGHVS and CDR2 FQNEAQ. Trimming left V 4 bases short and J 0 bases short, with 17 bases between. The CDR3 covers 17 residues. In nucleotides, the CDR3 is TGTGCCAGCAGCTCCGGGGGTCAAAGGGTGAGCACAGATACGCAGTATTTT. Residues: CASSSGGQRVSTDTQYF.

The chain couples TRBV6-1 to TRBJ2-3, with TRBD2 matching over 8 bases. CDR3 length equals 15 residues. Germline lookup yields CDR1 MNHNS and CDR2 SASEGT. With 5 bases clipped from V and 4 bases from J, the junction kept 8 bases outside the gene matches. CDR3 sequence: CASSREGRRADTQYF. As DNA, the CDR3 is TGTGCCAGCAGTCGGGAGGGTAGAAGGGCAGATACGCAGTATTTT.

This clone has at least ten counts. The chain uses TRBV11-2 and TRBJ1-4, with D uncertain. The CDR3 runs 13 residues. Germline CDR1 reads SGHAT; CDR2 reads FQNNGV. The V gene lost 6 bases and the J gene lost 6 bases, with 11 bases spanning the gap. CDR3 residues: CASRTYIDEKLFF. The CDR3 DNA follows: TGTGCCAGCAGGACCTACATAGATGAAAAACTGTTTTTT.

This clone has more than one count but fewer than ten. The J gene is TRBJ1-2, the V gene TRBV7-2; D might be TRBD1 (6 bases). V was trimmed by 5 bases and J by 5 bases, leaving 18 bases between them. Germline V gene data show CDR1 as SGHTA and CDR2 as FQGNSA. The CDR3 spans 15 residues. CDR3 DNA: TGTGCCAGCAGCCAAGCAGGGGCAGGGAAATATGGCTACACCTTC. Its protein is CASSQAGAGKYGYTF.

The J gene is TRBJ1-2, the V gene TRBV29-1; TRBD1 might be the D (5 bases). The V end lost 4 bases, the J end lost 0 bases, and 9 bases lay between the germline ends. This CDR3 has 13 residues. Germline V lookup: CDR1 SQVTM, CDR2 ANQGSEA. The CDR3 DNA sequence: TGCAGCGTTGTGAGGGGAGCTAACTATGGCTACACCTTC. Its translation is CSVVRGANYGYTF.

CDR3 coding DNA: TGTGCCAGCACCCGGCCGGGGGCAGGGTTCCAAGAGACCCAGTACTTC. Its translation is CASTRPGAGFQETQYF. The rearrangement uses TRBV7-8 and TRBJ2-5; either TRBD1 or TRBD2 may supply D (6 bases each). CDR1 is SGHVS and CDR2 is FQNEAQ in the germline V gene. CDR3 length equals 16 residues. V dropped 7 bases and J dropped 1 base, with 19 bases sitting between them.

The gene calls are TRBV6-1 and TRBJ2-7, with 9 bases identical to TRBD1. Unmatched junction bases numbered 13, after V lost 4 bases and J lost 6 bases. CDR3 size: 16 residues. Germline CDR1 reads MNHNS; CDR2 reads SASEGT. The CDR3 DNA reads TGTGCCAGCAGTGTACAACAGGGGGCGCTCGGTCGCGAGCAGTACTTC. This translates into CASSVQQGALGREQYF.

The chain has TRBV7-6 and TRBJ2-1; TRBD2 agrees at 10 bases. The CDR3 spans 18 residues. CDR1 is SGHVS and CDR2 is FNYEAQ in the germline V gene. The trim removed 7 bases at V and 9 bases at J, leaving 21 bases unmatched. CDR3 DNA: TGTGCCAGCACCCCCCTGTCCCCTCTACTAGCGGGGAAAGGTGAGCAGTTCTTC. Amino acids: CASTPLSPLLAGKGEQFF. Looking up the rest from reference TRBV7-6 and TRBJ2-1 gives the full variable domain: GAGVSQSPRYKVTKRGQDVALRCDPISGHVSLYWYRQALGQGPEFLTYFNYEAQQDKSGLPNDRFSAERPEGSISTLTIQRTEQRDSAMYRCASTPLSPLLAGKGEQFFGPGTRLTVL.

The chain couples TRBV6-1 to TRBJ1-5; D gene uncertain. Germline V gene data show CDR1 as MNHNS and CDR2 as SASEGT. The V end was cut by 5 bases, the J end by 7 bases, with 12 bases between. This CDR3 spans 13 amino acids. The chain's CDR3 is CASSSHSGQPQHF. For the CDR3, the DNA is TGTGCCAGCAGTAGCCACAGCGGGCAGCCCCAGCATTTT.

CDR3 in amino acids: CASSSTGVMETQYF. Here the CDR3 DNA reads TGTGCCAGCAGTTCGACAGGGGTCATGGAGACCCAGTACTTC. The chain has TRBV28 and TRBJ2-5; TRBD1 matches 8 bases. Per germline, CDR1 MDHEN and CDR2 SYDVKM. V gave up 4 bases and J gave up 5 bases; unmatched junction bases: 6. The CDR3 loop spans 14 amino acids.

The sample holds a few counts of this clone. The CDR3 coding sequence is TGTGCCAGCAGCGTGGGACAGAGCACAGATACGCAGTATTTT. Amino acid sequence: CASSVGQSTDTQYF. The chain links TRBV7-9 to TRBJ2-3; 7 bases are a match to TRBD1. Trimming removed 5 bases from V and 0 bases from J; junction bases left unmatched: 2. Germline V lookup: CDR1 SEHNR, CDR2 FQNEAQ (reference sequence). The CDR3 consists of 14 residues.

The chain employs TRBV5-1 and TRBJ2-5, with D perhaps TRBD1 (5 bases). The CDR3 consists of 14 residues. In germline, CDR1 is SGHRS, CDR2 YFSETQ. V lost 1 base to trimming and J lost 2 bases, with 9 bases between them. CDR3 protein: CASSLSSGQETQYF. CDR3 nucleotides: TGCGCCAGCAGCTTGTCGTCAGGGCAAGAGACCCAGTACTTC. The whole variable domain, filled in from reference TRBV5-1 and TRBJ2-5, reads KAGVTQTPRYLIKTRGQQVTLSCSPISGHRSVSWYQQTPGQGLQFLFEYFSETQRNKGNFPGRFSGRQFSNSRSEMNVSTLELGDSALYLCASSLSSGQETQYFGPGTRLLVL.

The chain employs TRBV7-9 and TRBJ1-1, with D perhaps matching TRBD1 (6 bases). Germline V gene lookup returns CDR1 SEHNR and CDR2 FQNEAQ (reference sequence). The CDR3 length is 15 residues. V shed 0 bases and J shed 1 base, with 9 bases lying between them. The CDR3 loop reads CASSLAGGRNTEAFF. As DNA, the CDR3 is TGTGCCAGCAGCTTAGCGGGGGGCAGGAACACTGAAGCTTTCTTT.

This clone has ten or more counts. The chain links TRBV4-2 to TRBJ2-5; D is unclear. The V and J ends lost 0 bases and 6 bases respectively, with 14 bases between them. Germline V gene sequence: CDR1 LGHNA, CDR2 YNFKEQ. This CDR3 region has 15 residues. CDR3 residues: CASSQERLVAKTQYF. The CDR3 nucleotides are TGTGCCAGCAGCCAAGAACGGCTAGTGGCAAAGACCCAGTACTTC.

This clone was counted ten times or more. This chain connects TRBV7-8 to TRBJ1-3; 10 bases map to TRBD1. Germline CDR1 is SGHVS and CDR2 is FQNEAQ. V was clipped by 6 bases and J by 4 bases; unmatched bases: 6. The CDR3 has 15 amino acids. Here the CDR3 DNA reads TGTGCCAGCAGGCAGGGGACAGGGGTAGGAAACACCATATATTTT. Translation: CASRQGTGVGNTIYF.

This sequence joins TRBV29-1 and TRBJ2-7; D call uncertain. CDR3 size: 13 residues. The germline V gene encodes CDR1 SQVTM and CDR2 ANQGSEA. The V and J ends lost 6 bases and 6 bases respectively, with 18 bases between them. Here the CDR3 reads CSVRTTPSLEQYF. The CDR3 DNA is TGCAGCGTCCGGACGACCCCCAGCCTCGAGCAGTACTTC.

V is TRBV5-1 and J is TRBJ2-7, with D possibly matching TRBD2 (6 bases). The CDR3 has 13 residues. Germline lookup yields CDR1 SGHRS and CDR2 YFSETQ. V was shortened by 4 bases and J by 6 bases, with 14 bases between the two germline ends. CDR3 sequence reads: CASSPRGDGEQYF. Here the CDR3 DNA reads TGCGCCAGCAGCCCGCGGGGCGACGGCGAGCAGTACTTC. The whole variable domain, filled in from reference TRBV5-1 and TRBJ2-7, reads KAGVTQTPRYLIKTRGQQVTLSCSPISGHRSVSWYQQTPGQGLQFLFEYFSETQRNKGNFPGRFSGRQFSNSRSEMNVSTLELGDSALYLCASSPRGDGEQYFGPGTRLTVT.

The chain combines TRBV27 with TRBJ2-7, with 10 positions matching TRBD1. J lost 7 bases, V lost 10 bases, and 10 bases had no gene match. This CDR3 region has 13 residues. The germline V gene has CDR1 MNHEY and CDR2 SMNVEV (reference sequence). The CDR3 region has the DNA TGTGCCACCCGGGACAGGGGTTTGGGGGAGCAGTACTTC. It encodes CATRDRGLGEQYF.

A few counts support this clone. The chain links TRBV19 to TRBJ1-5, with D possibly TRBD1 on 5 matching bases. Germline CDR1 and CDR2: LNHDA and SQIVND (reference sequence). There are 14 residues in the CDR3. Trimming stripped 3 bases from V and 5 bases from J, with 11 bases between. CDR3: CASSIPPGHQPQHF. The CDR3 region has the DNA TGTGCCAGTAGTATCCCCCCAGGGCATCAGCCCCAGCATTTT. The whole variable domain, filled in from reference TRBV19 and TRBJ1-5, reads DGGITQSPKYLFRKEGQNVTLSCEQNLNHDAMYWYRQDPGQGLRLIYYSQIVNDFQKGDIAEGYSVSREKKESFPLTVTSAQKNPTAFYLCASSIPPGHQPQHFGDGTRLSIL.

The rearrangement joins TRBV5-1 to TRBJ2-5; TRBD1 is a possible D gene (5 bases). This CDR3 region has 15 residues. The V and J ends lost 4 bases and 1 base respectively, with 14 bases between them. Germline V gene lookup returns CDR1 SGHRS and CDR2 YFSETQ. The CDR3 here is CASSLRQIAQETQYF. The CDR3 DNA reads as TGCGCCAGCAGCCTGAGACAGATCGCCCAAGAGACCCAGTACTTC. The whole variable domain, filled in from reference TRBV5-1 and TRBJ2-5, reads KAGVTQTPRYLIKTRGQQVTLSCSPISGHRSVSWYQQTPGQGLQFLFEYFSETQRNKGNFPGRFSGRQFSNSRSEMNVSTLELGDSALYLCASSLRQIAQETQYFGPGTRLLVL.

The sample holds one count of this clone. The rearrangement joins TRBV11-1 to TRBJ1-2, with D perhaps matching TRBD1 (6 bases). This CDR3 is built from 14 residues. Germline CDR1 SGHAT, CDR2 FQDESV (reference sequence). Between the trimmed V and J ends, which lost 5 bases and 2 bases, there was a span of 12 bases. In DNA, the CDR3 is TGTGCCAGCAGCCAACGGGACACCAACTATGGCTACACCTTC. This gives the protein CASSQRDTNYGYTF. Together with reference TRBV11-1 and TRBJ1-2, the CDR3 gives the full variable domain: EAEVAQSPRYKITEKSQAVAFWCDPISGHATLYWYRQILGQGPELLVQFQDESVVDDSQLPKDRFSAERLKGVDSTLKIQPAELGDSAMYLCASSQRDTNYGYTFGSGTRLTVV.

The chain links TRBV5-1 to TRBJ1-1; D not resolved. CDR3 length: 13 residues. The germline CDR1 and CDR2 sequences are SGHRS and YFSETQ. V lost 0 bases and J lost 2, with 5 bases in between. The CDR3 DNA is TGCGCCAGCAGCTTGGACGATAACACTGAAGCTTTCTTT. The encoded protein is CASSLDDNTEAFF.